Listed below are T cell receptor beta chains from one sample, sequenced in a study of lymphopenia after photon versus proton radiotherapy. Sequenced by immunoSEQ multiplex PCR; TCRdb stores in-frame clones only, minus some. Here the sample spans approximately 45,000 clones, 65% to 90% being singletons. The specimen comprised peripheral blood, sampled from a patient treated with photon-based radiotherapy. These receptors were collected from a man aged 35 to 55 with gastric cancer. Each CDR3 is given with its conserved first and last residue. D genes are given only for firm matches. Clone size, where shown, is once, few, many, or a class for clones that have expanded.

j_gene,abundance,v_gene,d_gene,CDR3aa,CDR3nt
TRBJ2-1,.,TRBV15,.,CATSRGQWGEQFF,TGTGCCACCAGCAGGGGGCAATGGGGCGAGCAGTTCTTC
TRBJ1-1,.,TRBV25-1,.,CASSEYLNTEAFF,TGTGCCAGCAGTGAATATCTGAACACTGAAGCTTTCTTT
TRBJ2-5,.,TRBV7-9,.,CATRQEGETQYF,TGTGCCACTCGACAGGAGGGCGAGACCCAGTACTTC
TRBJ1-6,few,TRBV7-2,TRBD1,CASSPKQGTGSPLHF,TGTGCCAGCAGCCCCAAACAGGGGACAGGGTCACCCCTCCACTTT
TRBJ2-4,.,TRBV5-4,TRBD2,CASSLAQRGPKNIQYF,TGTGCCAGCAGCTTGGCCCAGCGGGGGCCGAAAAACATTCAGTACTTC
TRBJ1-2,.,TRBV5-4,TRBD1,CASTGTGGDYGYTF,TGTGCCAGCACCGGGACAGGGGGCGACTATGGCTACACCTTC
TRBJ1-1,.,TRBV11-2,.,CASSLGRQLNTEAFF,TGTGCCAGCAGCTTAGGTCGACAGTTGAACACTGAAGCTTTCTTT
TRBJ1-1,.,TRBV5-1,.,CASSLSPGYFGITEAFF,TGCGCCAGCAGCTTGTCCCCAGGGTATTTCGGCATCACTGAAGCTTTCTTT
TRBJ2-7,.,TRBV10-3,.,CAPTSGIGYEQYF,TGTGCCCCCACTTCAGGGATAGGGTACGAGCAGTACTTC
TRBJ2-2,.,TRBV9,TRBD1,CASSQGVGNAGELFF,TGTGCCAGCAGCCAGGGGGTGGGGAACGCCGGGGAGCTGTTTTTT
TRBJ1-3,once,TRBV11-2,.,CASSSPRGGAGNTIYF,TGTGCCAGCAGCTCCCCCCGCGGGGGGGCTGGAAACACCATATATTTT
TRBJ1-6,few,TRBV6-1,.,CASSEVGTGVSPLHF,TGTGCCAGCAGTGAAGTTGGGACCGGAGTTTCACCCCTCCACTTT
TRBJ2-1,.,TRBV9,TRBD2,CASSALAGDNNEQFF,TGTGCCAGCAGCGCTCTAGCGGGGGACAACAATGAGCAGTTCTTC
TRBJ1-1,.,TRBV23-1,.,CASSHPDIGNTEAFF,TGCGCCAGCAGTCACCCGGACATCGGAAACACTGAAGCTTTCTTT
TRBJ1-6,.,TRBV21-1,.,CANRGGYNSPLHF,TGTGCCAACCGCGGCGGGTATAATTCACCCCTCCACTTT
TRBJ2-7,.,TRBV18,TRBD1,CASSRSGTGAYEQYF,TGTGCCAGCTCACGTTCCGGGACAGGGGCGTACGAGCAGTACTTC
TRBJ2-7,.,TRBV7-2,.,CASSFAQSSYEQYF,TGTGCCAGCAGCTTCGCCCAGAGCTCCTACGAGCAGTACTTC
TRBJ1-2,.,TRBV6-1,.,CASSPGAGYTF,TGTGCCAGCAGTCCCGGGGCTGGCTACACCTTC
TRBJ1-6,.,TRBV27,.,CASSFLVGTGNSPLHF,TGTGCCAGCAGTTTCTTGGTCGGGACGGGTAATTCACCCCTCCACTTT
TRBJ2-7,.,TRBV18,.,CASSRTADPYEQYF,TGTGCCAGCTCCCGGACAGCGGACCCCTACGAGCAGTACTTC
TRBJ2-3,.,TRBV19,.,CASSIDIGGARADTQYF,TGTGCCAGTAGTATAGACATCGGAGGGGCGCGGGCAGATACGCAGTATTTT
TRBJ1-2,.,TRBV2,TRBD1,CASSVRGDDYGYTF,TGTGCCAGCAGTGTCAGGGGGGACGACTATGGCTACACCTTC
TRBJ2-3,few,TRBV5-1,TRBD1,CASSTGQATDTQYF,TGCGCCAGCAGCACCGGACAGGCCACAGATACGCAGTATTTT
TRBJ2-5,.,TRBV29-1,.,CSVDRGAKTQYF,TGCAGCGTTGACAGGGGAGCGAAGACCCAGTACTTC
TRBJ2-7,.,TRBV18,TRBD2,CASSPRPDPGLASHEQYF,TGTGCCAGCTCACCACGGCCTGACCCGGGACTAGCGAGCCACGAGCAGTACTTC
TRBJ1-3,.,TRBV6-5,.,CASSYDPSISGNTIYF,TGTGCCAGCAGTTATGACCCCAGTATCTCTGGAAACACCATATATTTT
TRBJ2-5,.,TRBV5-6,.,CASSGGGETQYF,TGTGCCAGCAGCGGGGGAGGAGAGACCCAGTACTTC
TRBJ1-2,.,TRBV30,.,CAWSAQGFYGYTF,TGTGCCTGGAGTGCCCAGGGGTTCTATGGCTACACCTTC
TRBJ1-1,.,TRBV29-1,TRBD1,CSGGDRENTEAFF,TGCAGCGGGGGGGACAGGGAGAACACTGAAGCTTTCTTT
TRBJ1-2,.,TRBV7-2,.,CASSRGRYYGYTF,TGTGCCAGCAGCCGGGGCAGATATTATGGCTACACCTTC
TRBJ2-5,.,TRBV2,.,CASSGLPQETQYF,TGTGCCAGCAGCGGACTGCCCCAAGAGACCCAGTACTTC
TRBJ1-1,once,TRBV7-3,TRBD1,CASSSGTGGPEAFF,TGTGCCAGCAGCTCCGGGACAGGGGGGCCCGAAGCTTTCTTT
TRBJ1-1,.,TRBV18,TRBD1,CASSQTGDEAFF,TGTGCCAGCTCACAAACAGGGGATGAAGCTTTCTTT
TRBJ1-2,.,TRBV23-1,.,CASRPLTGGSYGYTF,TGCGCCAGCAGACCCCTAACGGGGGGCAGCTATGGCTACACCTTC
TRBJ2-1,.,TRBV6-4,.,CATRRGNEQFF,TGTGCCACAAGACGGGGGAATGAGCAGTTCTTC
TRBJ1-5,.,TRBV2,.,CASTRERGGGNQPQHF,TGTGCCAGCACACGGGAAAGGGGCGGTGGCAATCAGCCCCAGCATTTT
TRBJ1-3,once,TRBV7-9,TRBD1,CASSIYRGRGNTIYF,TGTGCCAGCAGCATTTACAGGGGGCGAGGAAACACCATATATTTT